The 3 T cell receptor beta chains below all came from one sample that was sequenced in a study of blood T cell repertoires in COVID-19. Sequencing was performed with immunoSEQ multiplex PCR; in TCRdb, only in-frame clones are kept and a portion is missing. The sample lists over 200,000 clones, 70% to 90% occurring once. Sequencing was carried out using PBMCs or T cells enriched from blood (not recorded which). These receptor sequences come from a woman aged 40 to 50 with acute COVID-19.

This sequence joins TRBV5-4 and TRBJ1-4; D unresolved. The CDR3 is 13 amino acids. V gave up 3 bases and J gave up 8 bases, with 11 bases separating them. Looked up from germline, CDR1 is SGHNT and CDR2 is YYREEE (reference sequence). In DNA, the CDR3 is TGTGCCAGCAGCTCGAGGGCGGGAGAAAAACTGTTTTTT. Translated: CASSSRAGEKLFF.

The chain carries TRBV6-5 and TRBJ1-6; TRBD1 might be the D (6 bases). CDR3 length: 15 amino acids. Germline CDR1 is MNHEY and CDR2 is SVGAGI. V was cut by 4 bases and J by 7 bases, with 14 bases left in between. Here the CDR3 DNA reads TGTGCCAGCAGTTTTGACGGGGGGCCCAATTCACCCCTCCACTTT. The encoded protein is CASSFDGGPNSPLHF.

This chain joins TRBV7-9 and TRBJ1-1; 8 bases align to TRBD1. The CDR3 is 14 amino acids. CDR1 and CDR2 from the germline V gene are SEHNR and FQNEAQ (reference sequence). Germline trimming cut 2 bases from V and 5 bases from J; bases unmatched to any gene: 4. The DNA for the CDR3 is TGTGCCAGCAGCTTACAGGGGGCGCGGACTGAAGCTTTCTTT. Translation: CASSLQGARTEAFF.